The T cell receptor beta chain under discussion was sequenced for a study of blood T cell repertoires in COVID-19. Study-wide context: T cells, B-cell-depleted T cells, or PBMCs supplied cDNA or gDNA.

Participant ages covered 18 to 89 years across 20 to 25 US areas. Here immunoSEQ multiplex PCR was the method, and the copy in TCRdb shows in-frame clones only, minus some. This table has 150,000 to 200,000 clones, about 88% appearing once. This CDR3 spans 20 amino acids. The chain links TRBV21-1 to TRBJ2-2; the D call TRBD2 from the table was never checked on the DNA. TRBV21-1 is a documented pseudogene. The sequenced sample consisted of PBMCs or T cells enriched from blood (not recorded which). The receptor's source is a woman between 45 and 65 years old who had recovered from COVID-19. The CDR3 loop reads CASSESITSGRALGTGELFF. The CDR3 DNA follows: TGTGCCAGCAGCGAAAGCATTACTAGCGGGAGGGCCCTCGGCACCGGGGAGCTGTTTTTT.